The 10 T cell receptor beta chains listed next were all sequenced from one sample in a study of OX40 agonist ivuxolimab in advanced cancers. Sequencing was performed with immunoSEQ multiplex PCR; in TCRdb, only in-frame clones are kept and a portion is missing. This repertoire shows roughly 60,000 clones, more than 85% found once; its top ten account for roughly 0.45%. This material consisted of CD4+ or CD8+ T cells sorted from blood, taken in a trial of the OX40 agonist ivuxolimab. All receptors derive from an adult with an advanced solid tumor such as melanoma, head and neck, liver or kidney cancer.

The V gene is TRBV5-6, the J gene TRBJ2-7; no clear D gene. This CDR3 is 14 amino acids long. The V and J ends lost 3 bases and 2 bases respectively, with 12 bases between them. Germline CDR1 SGHDT, CDR2 YYEEEE. This CDR3 is CASSSGRITYEQYF. The CDR3 nucleotides are TGTGCCAGCAGCTCCGGGCGGATAACCTACGAGCAGTACTTC.

This chain uses TRBV7-8 with TRBJ1-2; 9 bases line up with TRBD1. The CDR3 is made up of 16 amino acids. V lost 5 bases to trimming and J lost 7 bases; unmatched junction nucleotides: 14. Germline lookup yields CDR1 SGHVS and CDR2 FQNEAQ. CDR3 amino acids: CASSLGQGNVFSGYTF. CDR3 nucleotide sequence: TGTGCCAGCAGCCTCGGACAGGGGAACGTTTTCTCTGGCTACACCTTC.

CDR3: CASRTSGGGEQFF. Here the CDR3 DNA reads TGTGCCAGCAGAACTAGCGGGGGGGGTGAGCAGTTCTTC. J is TRBJ2-1 and V is TRBV6-1, with TRBD2 identical over 13 bases. CDR1 MNHNS and CDR2 SASEGT come from the germline V gene. V lost 6 bases and J lost 9; bases outside the gene matches: 2. The CDR3 totals 13 residues.

The chain joins TRBV5-1 to TRBJ2-2, with TRBD2 matching 8 bases. The CDR3 length is 14 residues. Trimming at V came to 3 bases and at J to 6 bases, leaving 4 bases not matched to a gene. Germline CDR1 SGHRS, CDR2 YFSETQ. CDR3 loop: CASSSKAGAGELFF. In DNA form, the CDR3 reads TGCGCCAGCAGCTCTAAAGCGGGGGCCGGGGAGCTGTTTTTT.

This clone appeared a single time. The chain employs TRBV6-5 and TRBJ1-2; possible D gene TRBD1, 5 bases. This CDR3 comprises 15 residues. Germline values: CDR1 MNHEY, CDR2 SVGAGI. Trimming shortened V by 3 bases and J by 3 bases, and 14 bases separated the two germline ends. CDR3 sequence reads: CASSYSGTDYYGYTF. The CDR3 nucleotides are TGTGCCAGCAGTTATTCCGGGACGGACTACTATGGCTACACCTTC.

The chain is built from TRBV9 and TRBJ2-2, with D unclear. Trimming left V 0 bases short and J 7 bases short, with 4 bases between. This CDR3 is 12 amino acids long. Germline V gene sequence: CDR1 SGDLS, CDR2 YYNGEE. The CDR3 DNA reads TGTGCCAGCAGCGTAGCCGGCGGGGAGCTGTTTTTT. It encodes CASSVAGGELFF.

This chain uses TRBV29-1 with TRBJ2-7, with a possible D match to TRBD1 (6 bases). V lost 5 bases and J lost 1, with 15 bases in between. The CDR3 has 14 residues. From germline, CDR1 is SQVTM and CDR2 ANQGSEA. The CDR3 loop is CSVIGGAQSYEQYF. The CDR3 DNA reads TGCAGCGTTATAGGGGGAGCGCAGTCCTACGAGCAGTACTTC.

The chain links TRBV5-1 to TRBJ1-1; D call uncertain. Germline V CDR1 and CDR2: SGHRS, YFSETQ. The CDR3 has 13 amino acids. Trimming shortened V by 2 bases and J by 1 base, and 6 bases separated the two germline ends. Written as DNA, the CDR3 is TGCGCCAGCAGCTTTGGAGAGAACACTGAAGCTTTCTTT. Translating gives CASSFGENTEAFF.

The genes are TRBV5-4 and TRBJ2-5; 7 nucleotides line up with TRBD2. Germline trimming cut 5 bases from V and 7 bases from J; bases unmatched to any gene: 14. Per germline, CDR1 SGHNT and CDR2 YYREEE (reference sequence). The CDR3 has 15 residues. The CDR3 DNA reads as TGTGCCAGCAGTCGTGACTCAGGCGGACTAGGGACCCAGTACTTC. Protein: CASSRDSGGLGTQYF.

V usage is TRBV19 and J usage is TRBJ2-7; D is perhaps TRBD1 or TRBD2 (6 bases each). CDR3 length: 13 residues. V lost 4 bases and J lost 0, with 7 bases in between. Germline V lookup: CDR1 LNHDA, CDR2 SQIVND (reference sequence). The CDR3 DNA sequence: TGTGCCAGTAGTACGGGGGCCTCCTACGAGCAGTACTTC. It codes for CASSTGASYEQYF. Full variable domain (outside the CDR3, taken from reference TRBV19 and TRBJ2-7): DGGITQSPKYLFRKEGQNVTLSCEQNLNHDAMYWYRQDPGQGLRLIYYSQIVNDFQKGDIAEGYSVSREKKESFPLTVTSAQKNPTAFYLCASSTGASYEQYFGPGTRLTVT.